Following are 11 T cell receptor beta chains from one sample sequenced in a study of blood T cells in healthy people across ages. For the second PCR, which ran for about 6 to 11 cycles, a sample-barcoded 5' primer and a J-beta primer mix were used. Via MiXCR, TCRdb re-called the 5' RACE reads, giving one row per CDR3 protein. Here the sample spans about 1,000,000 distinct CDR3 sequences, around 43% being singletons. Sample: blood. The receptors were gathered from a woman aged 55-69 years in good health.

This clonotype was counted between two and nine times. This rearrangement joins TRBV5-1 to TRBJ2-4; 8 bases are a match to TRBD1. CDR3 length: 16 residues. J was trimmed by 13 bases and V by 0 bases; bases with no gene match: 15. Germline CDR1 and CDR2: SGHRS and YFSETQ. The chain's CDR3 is CASSLDFGQGGSGQYF. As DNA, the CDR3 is TGCGCCAGCAGCTTGGATTTCGGACAGGGAGGAAGCGGGCAGTACTTC.

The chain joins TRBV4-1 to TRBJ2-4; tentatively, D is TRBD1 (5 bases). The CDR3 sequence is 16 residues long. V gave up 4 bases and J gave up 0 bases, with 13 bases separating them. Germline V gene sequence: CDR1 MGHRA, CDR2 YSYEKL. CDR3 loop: CASSPLWGLAKNIQYF. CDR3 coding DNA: TGCGCCAGCAGCCCCCTTTGGGGCCTAGCCAAAAACATTCAGTACTTC.

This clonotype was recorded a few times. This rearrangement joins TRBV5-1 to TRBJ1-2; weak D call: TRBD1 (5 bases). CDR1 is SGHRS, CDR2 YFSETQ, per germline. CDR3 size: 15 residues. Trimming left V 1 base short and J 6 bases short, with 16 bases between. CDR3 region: CASSLQPGTSDGYTF. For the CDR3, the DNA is TGCGCCAGCAGCTTGCAGCCTGGGACCTCGGATGGCTACACCTTC.

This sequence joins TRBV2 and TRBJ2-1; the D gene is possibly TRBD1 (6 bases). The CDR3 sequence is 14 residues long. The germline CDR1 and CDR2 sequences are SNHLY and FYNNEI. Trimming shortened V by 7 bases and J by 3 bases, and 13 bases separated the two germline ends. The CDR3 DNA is TGTGCCAGCATCCAGGACAGAAACTACAATGAGCAGTTCTTC. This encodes CASIQDRNYNEQFF.

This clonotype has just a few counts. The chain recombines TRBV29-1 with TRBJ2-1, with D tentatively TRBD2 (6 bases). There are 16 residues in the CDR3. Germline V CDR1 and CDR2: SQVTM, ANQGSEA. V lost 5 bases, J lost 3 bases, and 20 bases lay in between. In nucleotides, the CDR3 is TGCAGCGTTCTTTCCCAGCGGGCTGACTTCTACAATGAGCAGTTCTTC. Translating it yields CSVLSQRADFYNEQFF.

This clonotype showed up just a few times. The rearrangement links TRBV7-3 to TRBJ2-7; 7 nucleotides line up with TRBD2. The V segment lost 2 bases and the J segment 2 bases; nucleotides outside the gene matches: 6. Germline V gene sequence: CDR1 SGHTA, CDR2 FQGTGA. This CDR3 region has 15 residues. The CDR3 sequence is CASSLDGGETYEQYF. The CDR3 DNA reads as TGTGCCAGCAGCTTAGATGGGGGGGAAACCTACGAGCAGTACTTC.

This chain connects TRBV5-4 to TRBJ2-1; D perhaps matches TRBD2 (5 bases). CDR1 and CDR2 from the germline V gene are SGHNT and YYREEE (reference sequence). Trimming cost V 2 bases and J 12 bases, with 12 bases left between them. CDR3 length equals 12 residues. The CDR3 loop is CASSLMLGLQFF. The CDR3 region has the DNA TGTGCCAGCAGCTTAATGCTCGGACTGCAGTTCTTC.

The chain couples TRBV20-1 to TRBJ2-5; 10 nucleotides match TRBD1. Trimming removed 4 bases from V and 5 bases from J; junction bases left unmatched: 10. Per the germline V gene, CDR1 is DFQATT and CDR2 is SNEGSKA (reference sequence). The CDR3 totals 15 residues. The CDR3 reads CSAIPRQGAVETQYF. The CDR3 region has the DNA TGCAGTGCTATCCCCAGACAGGGGGCTGTTGAGACCCAGTACTTC.

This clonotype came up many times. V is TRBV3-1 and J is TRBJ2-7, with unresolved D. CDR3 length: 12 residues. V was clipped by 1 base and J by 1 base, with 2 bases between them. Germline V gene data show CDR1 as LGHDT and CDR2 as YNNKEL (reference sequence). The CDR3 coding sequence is TGTGCCAGCAGCCAAGTGTCCTACGAGCAGTACTTC. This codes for CASSQVSYEQYF.

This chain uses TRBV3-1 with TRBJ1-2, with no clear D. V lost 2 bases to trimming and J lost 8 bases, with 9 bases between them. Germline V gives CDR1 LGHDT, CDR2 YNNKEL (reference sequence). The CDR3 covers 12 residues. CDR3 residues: CASSQTEQGYTF. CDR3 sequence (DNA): TGTGCCAGCAGCCAAACAGAGCAGGGCTACACCTTC.

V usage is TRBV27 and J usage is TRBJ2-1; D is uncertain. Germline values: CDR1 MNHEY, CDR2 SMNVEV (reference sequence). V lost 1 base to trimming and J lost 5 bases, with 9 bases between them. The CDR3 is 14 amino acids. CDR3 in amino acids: CASSLWQRDNEQFF. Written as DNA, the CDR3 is TGTGCCAGCAGTTTATGGCAGAGAGACAATGAGCAGTTCTTC.